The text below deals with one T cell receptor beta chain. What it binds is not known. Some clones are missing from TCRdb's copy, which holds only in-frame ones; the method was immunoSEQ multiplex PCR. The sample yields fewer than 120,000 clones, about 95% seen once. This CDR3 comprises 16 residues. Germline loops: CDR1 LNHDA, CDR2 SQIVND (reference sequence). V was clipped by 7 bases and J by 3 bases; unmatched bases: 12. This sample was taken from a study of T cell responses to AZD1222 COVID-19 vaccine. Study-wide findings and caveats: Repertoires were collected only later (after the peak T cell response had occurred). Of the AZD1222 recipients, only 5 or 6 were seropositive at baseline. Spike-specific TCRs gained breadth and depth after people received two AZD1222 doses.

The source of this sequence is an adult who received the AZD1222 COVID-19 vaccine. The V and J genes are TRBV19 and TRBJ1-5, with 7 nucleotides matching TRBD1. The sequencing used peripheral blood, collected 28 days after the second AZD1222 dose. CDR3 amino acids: CASKALGQTFNQPQHF. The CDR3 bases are TGTGCCAGTAAGGCACTGGGACAGACCTTCAATCAGCCCCAGCATTTT.